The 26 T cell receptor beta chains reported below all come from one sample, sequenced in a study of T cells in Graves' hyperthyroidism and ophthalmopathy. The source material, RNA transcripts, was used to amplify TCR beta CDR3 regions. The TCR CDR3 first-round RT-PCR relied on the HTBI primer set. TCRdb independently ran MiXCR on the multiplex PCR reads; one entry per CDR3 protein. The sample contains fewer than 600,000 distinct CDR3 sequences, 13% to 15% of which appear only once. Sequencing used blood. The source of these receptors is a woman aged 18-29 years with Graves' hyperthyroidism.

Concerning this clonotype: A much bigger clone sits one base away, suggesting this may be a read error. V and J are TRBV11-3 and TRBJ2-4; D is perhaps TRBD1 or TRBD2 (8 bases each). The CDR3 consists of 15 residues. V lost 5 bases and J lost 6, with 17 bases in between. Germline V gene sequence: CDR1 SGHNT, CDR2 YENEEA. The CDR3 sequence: CASSRGGGTGNIQYF. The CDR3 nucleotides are TGTGCCAGCAGCCGGGGGGGGGGGACAGGAAACATTCAGTACTTC.

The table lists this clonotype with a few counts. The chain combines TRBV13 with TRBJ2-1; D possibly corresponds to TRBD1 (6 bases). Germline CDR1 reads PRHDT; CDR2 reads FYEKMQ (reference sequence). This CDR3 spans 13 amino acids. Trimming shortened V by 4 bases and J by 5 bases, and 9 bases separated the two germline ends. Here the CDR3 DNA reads TGTGCCAGCAGCTCACAGGGAAACAATGAGCAGTTCTTC. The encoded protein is CASSSQGNNEQFF.

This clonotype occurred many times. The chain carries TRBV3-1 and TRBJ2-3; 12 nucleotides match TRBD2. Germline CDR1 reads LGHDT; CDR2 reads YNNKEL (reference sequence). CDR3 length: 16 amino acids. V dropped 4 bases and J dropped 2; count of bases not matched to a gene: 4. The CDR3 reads CASSPGLAGPTDTQYF. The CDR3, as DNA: TGTGCCAGCAGCCCCGGACTAGCGGGACCCACAGATACGCAGTATTTT.

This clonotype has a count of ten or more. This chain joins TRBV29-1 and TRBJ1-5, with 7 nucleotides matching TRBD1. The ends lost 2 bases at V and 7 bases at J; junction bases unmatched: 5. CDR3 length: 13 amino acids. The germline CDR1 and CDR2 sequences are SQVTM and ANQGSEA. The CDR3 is CSVETGEAQPQHF. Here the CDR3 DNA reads TGCAGCGTTGAAACAGGGGAGGCACAGCCCCAGCATTTT.

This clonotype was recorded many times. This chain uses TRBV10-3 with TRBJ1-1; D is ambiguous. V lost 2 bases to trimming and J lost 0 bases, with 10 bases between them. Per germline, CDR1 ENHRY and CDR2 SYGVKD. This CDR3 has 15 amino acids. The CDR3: CAISERTTVNTEAFF. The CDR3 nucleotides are TGTGCCATCAGTGAGAGAACAACAGTGAACACTGAAGCTTTCTTT.

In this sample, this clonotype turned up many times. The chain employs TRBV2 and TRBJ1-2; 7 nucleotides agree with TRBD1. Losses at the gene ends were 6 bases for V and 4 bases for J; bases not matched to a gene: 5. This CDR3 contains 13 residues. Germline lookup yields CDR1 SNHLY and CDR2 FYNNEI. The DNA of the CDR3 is TGTGCCAGCAGCGGGACAGCAACCTATGGCTACACCTTC. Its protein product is CASSGTATYGYTF. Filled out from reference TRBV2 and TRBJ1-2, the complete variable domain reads EPEVTQTPSHQVTQMGQEVILRCVPISNHLYFYWYRQILGQKVEFLVSFYNNEISEKSEIFDDQFSVERPDGSNFTLKIRSTKLEDSAMYFCASSGTATYGYTFGSGTRLTVV.

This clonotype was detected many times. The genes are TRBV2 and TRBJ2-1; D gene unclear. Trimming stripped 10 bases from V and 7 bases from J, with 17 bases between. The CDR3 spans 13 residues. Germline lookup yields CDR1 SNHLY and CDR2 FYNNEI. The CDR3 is CATRSEPLNEQFF. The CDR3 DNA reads TGTGCCACAAGAAGCGAACCATTGAATGAGCAGTTCTTC.

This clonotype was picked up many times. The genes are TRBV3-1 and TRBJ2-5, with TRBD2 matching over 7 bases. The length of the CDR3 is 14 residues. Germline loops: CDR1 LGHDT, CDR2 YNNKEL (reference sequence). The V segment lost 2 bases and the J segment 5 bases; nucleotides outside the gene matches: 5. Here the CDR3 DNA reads TGTGCCAGCAGCCAAACCGGGGGGTGGGAGACCCAGTACTTC. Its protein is CASSQTGGWETQYF.

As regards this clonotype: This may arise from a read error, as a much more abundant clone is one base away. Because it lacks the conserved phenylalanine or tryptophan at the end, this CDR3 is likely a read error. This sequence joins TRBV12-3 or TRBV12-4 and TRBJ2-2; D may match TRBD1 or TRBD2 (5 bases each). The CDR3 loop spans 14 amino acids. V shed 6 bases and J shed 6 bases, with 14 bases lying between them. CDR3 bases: TGTGCCAGCAGGGAGGCAGGGACCTCCGGGGAGCTGTTTCTT. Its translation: CASREAGTSGELFL.

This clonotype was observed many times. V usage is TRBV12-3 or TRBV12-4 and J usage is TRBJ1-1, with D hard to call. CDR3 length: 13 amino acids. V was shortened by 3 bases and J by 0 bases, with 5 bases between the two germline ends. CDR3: CASSFIVNTEAFF. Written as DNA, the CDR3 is TGTGCCAGCAGTTTCATCGTGAACACTGAAGCTTTCTTT.

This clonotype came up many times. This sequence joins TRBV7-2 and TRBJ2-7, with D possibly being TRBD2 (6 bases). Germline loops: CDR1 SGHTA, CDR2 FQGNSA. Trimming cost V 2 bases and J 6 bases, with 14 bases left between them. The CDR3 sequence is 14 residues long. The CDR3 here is CASSLWAGKGEQYV. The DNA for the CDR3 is TGTGCCAGCAGCTTATGGGCGGGGAAAGGCGAGCAGTACGTC.

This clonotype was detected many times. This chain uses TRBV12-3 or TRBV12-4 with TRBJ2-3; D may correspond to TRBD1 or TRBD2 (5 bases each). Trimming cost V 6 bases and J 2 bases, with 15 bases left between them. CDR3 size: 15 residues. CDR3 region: CASSPGAVITDTQYF. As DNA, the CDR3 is TGTGCCAGCAGCCCCGGGGCGGTAATCACAGATACGCAGTATTTT.

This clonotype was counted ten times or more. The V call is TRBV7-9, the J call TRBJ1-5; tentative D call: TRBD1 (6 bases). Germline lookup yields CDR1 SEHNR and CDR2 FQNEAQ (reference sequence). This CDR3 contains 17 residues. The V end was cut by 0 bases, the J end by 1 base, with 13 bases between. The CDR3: CASSLAKGGFSNQPQHF. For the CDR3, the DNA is TGTGCCAGCAGCTTAGCGAAAGGGGGGTTCAGCAATCAGCCCCAGCATTTT.

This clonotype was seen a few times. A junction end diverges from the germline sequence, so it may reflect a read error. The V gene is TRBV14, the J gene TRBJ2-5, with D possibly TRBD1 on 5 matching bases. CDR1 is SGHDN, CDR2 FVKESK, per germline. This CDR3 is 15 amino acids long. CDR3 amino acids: CASSQDGAADLPRDF. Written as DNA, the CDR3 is TGTGCCAGCAGCCAAGATGGGGCGGCAGACCTCCCCCGGGACTTC.

The CDR3 protein is CASSPRVWDSPLHF. The CDR3 nucleotides are TGTGCCAGCAGCCCGCGGGTGTGGGATTCACCCCTCCACTTT. The rearrangement joins TRBV3-1 to TRBJ1-6, with no clear D. There are 14 residues in the CDR3. V dropped 4 bases and J dropped 8 bases, with 12 bases sitting between them. Germline V gene sequence: CDR1 LGHDT, CDR2 YNNKEL (reference sequence).

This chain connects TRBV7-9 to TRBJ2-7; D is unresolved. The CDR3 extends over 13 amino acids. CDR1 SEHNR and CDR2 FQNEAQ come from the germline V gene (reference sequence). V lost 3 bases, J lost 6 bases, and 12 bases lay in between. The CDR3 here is CASSFGWPPEQYF. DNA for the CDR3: TGTGCCAGCAGCTTTGGGTGGCCCCCCGAGCAGTACTTC.

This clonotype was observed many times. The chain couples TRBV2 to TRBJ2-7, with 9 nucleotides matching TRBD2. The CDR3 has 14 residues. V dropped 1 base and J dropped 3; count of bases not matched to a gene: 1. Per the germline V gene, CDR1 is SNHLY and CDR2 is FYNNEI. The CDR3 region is CASSEGGRGYEQYV. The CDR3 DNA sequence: TGTGCCAGCAGTGAAGGCGGGAGGGGCTACGAGCAGTACGTC.

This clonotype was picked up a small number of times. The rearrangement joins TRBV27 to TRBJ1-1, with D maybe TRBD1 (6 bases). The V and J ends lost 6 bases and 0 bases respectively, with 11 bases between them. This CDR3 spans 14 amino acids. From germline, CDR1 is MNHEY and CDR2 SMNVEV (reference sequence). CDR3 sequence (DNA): TGTGCCAGCAGCGGTGGACAGATGAACACTGAAGCTTTCTTT. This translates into CASSGGQMNTEAFF.

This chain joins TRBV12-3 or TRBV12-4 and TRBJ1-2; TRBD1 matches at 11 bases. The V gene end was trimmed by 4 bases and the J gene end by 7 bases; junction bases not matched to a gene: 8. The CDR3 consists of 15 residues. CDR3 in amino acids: CASSSPGTGGRGYTF. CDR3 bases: TGTGCCAGCAGTTCCCCCGGGACAGGGGGACGTGGCTACACCTTC.

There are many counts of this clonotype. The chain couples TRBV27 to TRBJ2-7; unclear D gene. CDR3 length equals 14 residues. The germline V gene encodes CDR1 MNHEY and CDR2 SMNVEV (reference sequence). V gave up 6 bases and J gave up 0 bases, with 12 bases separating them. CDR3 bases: TGTGCCAGCAGATCATTAGGGAACTCCTACGAGCAGTACGTC. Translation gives CASRSLGNSYEQYV.

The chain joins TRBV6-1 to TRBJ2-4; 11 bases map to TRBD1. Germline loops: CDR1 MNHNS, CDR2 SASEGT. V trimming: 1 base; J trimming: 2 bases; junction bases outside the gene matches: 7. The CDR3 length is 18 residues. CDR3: CASSEVLDRGRTKNIQYF. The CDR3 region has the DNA TGTGCCAGCAGTGAAGTCCTGGACAGGGGGCGAACCAAAAACATTCAGTACTTC.

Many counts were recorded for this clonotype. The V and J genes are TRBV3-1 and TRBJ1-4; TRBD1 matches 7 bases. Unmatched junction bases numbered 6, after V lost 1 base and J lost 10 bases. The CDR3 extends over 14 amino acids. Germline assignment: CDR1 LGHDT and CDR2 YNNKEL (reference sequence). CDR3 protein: CASSQGVQGRKLFF. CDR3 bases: TGTGCCAGCAGCCAAGGAGTACAGGGGCGAAAACTGTTTTTT.

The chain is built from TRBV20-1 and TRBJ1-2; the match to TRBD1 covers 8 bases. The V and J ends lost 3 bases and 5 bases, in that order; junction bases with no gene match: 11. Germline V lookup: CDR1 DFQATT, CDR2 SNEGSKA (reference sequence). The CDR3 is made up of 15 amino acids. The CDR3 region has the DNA TGCAGTGCTAGGGCCGAGGACAGGGTGGGGTATGGCTACACCTTC. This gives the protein CSARAEDRVGYGYTF.

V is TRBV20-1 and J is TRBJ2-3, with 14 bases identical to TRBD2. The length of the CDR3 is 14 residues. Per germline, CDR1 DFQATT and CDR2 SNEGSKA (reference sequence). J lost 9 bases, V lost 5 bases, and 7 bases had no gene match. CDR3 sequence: CSALMGLAGATQYF. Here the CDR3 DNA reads TGCAGTGCTTTGATGGGACTAGCGGGAGCGACGCAGTATTTT.

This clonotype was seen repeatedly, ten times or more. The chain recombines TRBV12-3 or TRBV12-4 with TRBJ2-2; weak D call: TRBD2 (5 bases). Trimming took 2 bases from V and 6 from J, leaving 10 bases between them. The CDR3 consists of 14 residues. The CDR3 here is CASSLRGQAGELFF. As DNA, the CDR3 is TGTGCCAGCAGTTTACGGGGTCAAGCCGGGGAGCTGTTTTTT.

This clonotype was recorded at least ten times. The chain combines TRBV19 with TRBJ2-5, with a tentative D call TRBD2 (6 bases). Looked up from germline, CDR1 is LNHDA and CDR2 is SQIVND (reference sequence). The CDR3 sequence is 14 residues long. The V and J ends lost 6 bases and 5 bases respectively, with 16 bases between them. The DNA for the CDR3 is TGTGCCAGTAGGATCCAGCGGGCTAGTGAGACCCAGTACTTC. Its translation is CASRIQRASETQYF.